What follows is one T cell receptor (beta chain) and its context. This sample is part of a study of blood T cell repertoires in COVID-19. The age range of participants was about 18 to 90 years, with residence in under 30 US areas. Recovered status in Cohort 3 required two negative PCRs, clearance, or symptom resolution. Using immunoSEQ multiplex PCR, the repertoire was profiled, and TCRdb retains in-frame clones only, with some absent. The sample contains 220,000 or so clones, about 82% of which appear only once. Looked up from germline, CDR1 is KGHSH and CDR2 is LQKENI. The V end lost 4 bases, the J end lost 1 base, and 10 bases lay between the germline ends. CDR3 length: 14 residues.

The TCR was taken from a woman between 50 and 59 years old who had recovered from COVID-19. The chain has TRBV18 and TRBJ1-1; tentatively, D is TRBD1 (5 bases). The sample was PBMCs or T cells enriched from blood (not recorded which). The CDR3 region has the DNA TGTGCCAGCTCACTCGCAGGGTCGAACACTGAAGCTTTCTTT. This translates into CASSLAGSNTEAFF.